The clone carrying this T cell receptor beta chain was seen at least ten times. The unsorted libraries were prepared from 2 million PBMCs (stored at -80 C). This sample stems from a study of neurological immune-mediated disorders. Germline CDR1 and CDR2: SGHTA and FQGNSA. This CDR3 region has 18 residues. V dropped 1 base and J dropped 5 bases, with 18 bases sitting between them. TCRdb used MiXCR to reprocess the 5' RACE reads, holding one entry per CDR3 protein. The top ten hold 5.5% to 6.5% of the sample, which has approximately 100,000 distinct CDR3 sequences, 3.5% to 4% seen once. The receptor was isolated from a woman between 18 and 30 years old with multiple sclerosis. Sequences were obtained from PBMCs. The chain carries TRBV7-2 and TRBJ1-6, with D possibly matching TRBD1 (6 bases). The CDR3 sequence: CASSLGGPAGINNSPLHF. The CDR3, as DNA: TGTGCCAGCAGCTTAGGGGGGCCGGCAGGGATAAATAATTCACCCCTCCACTTT.